These 22 T cell receptor beta chains originate from one sample sequenced in a study of blood T cell repertoires in COVID-19. The assay was immunoSEQ multiplex PCR, and TCRdb's table has in-frame clones only and misses some. This sample yields hundreds of thousands of clones, of which roughly 87% are seen a single time; 1% belongs to the top ten. What was sequenced was PBMCs or T cells enriched from blood (not recorded which). The receptors were sampled from a woman between 25 and 40 years old who had recovered from COVID-19.

This sequence joins TRBV7-6 and TRBJ1-3; 10 bases are shared with TRBD1. This CDR3 region has 15 residues. With 5 bases clipped from V and 5 bases from J, the junction kept 6 bases outside the gene matches. The germline V gene has CDR1 SGHVS and CDR2 FNYEAQ. CDR3 protein: CASSATGGSRNTIYF. In nucleotides, the CDR3 is TGTGCCAGCAGCGCGACAGGGGGCTCAAGAAACACCATATATTTT.

The chain carries TRBV2 and TRBJ1-5; 7 bases match TRBD1. V lost 5 bases to trimming and J lost 3 bases; unmatched junction nucleotides: 7. Germline assignment: CDR1 SNHLY and CDR2 FYNNEI. The CDR3 has 15 residues. In DNA form, the CDR3 reads TGTGCCAGCAGTTTAGGGACAGCTCCCAATCAGCCCCAGCATTTT. Translating it yields CASSLGTAPNQPQHF. Looking up the rest from reference TRBV2 and TRBJ1-5 gives the full variable domain: EPEVTQTPSHQVTQMGQEVILRCVPISNHLYFYWYRQILGQKVEFLVSFYNNEISEKSEIFDDQFSVERPDGSNFTLKIRSTKLEDSAMYFCASSLGTAPNQPQHFGDGTRLSIL.

V gene TRBV5-1 combines with J gene TRBJ1-1; TRBD1 matches at 7 bases. This CDR3 comprises 14 residues. Germline assignment: CDR1 SGHRS and CDR2 YFSETQ. J lost 0 bases, V lost 4 bases, and 3 bases had no gene match. Here the CDR3 reads CASSQTGVNTEAFF. DNA for the CDR3: TGCGCCAGCAGCCAAACAGGGGTGAACACTGAAGCTTTCTTT. Full variable domain (missing parts from reference TRBV5-1 and TRBJ1-1): KAGVTQTPRYLIKTRGQQVTLSCSPISGHRSVSWYQQTPGQGLQFLFEYFSETQRNKGNFPGRFSGRQFSNSRSEMNVSTLELGDSALYLCASSQTGVNTEAFFGQGTRLTVV.

The chain is built from TRBV27 and TRBJ1-5; possibly TRBD1 for D (6 bases). Trimming cost V 10 bases and J 4 bases, with 20 bases left between them. The length of the CDR3 is 15 residues. The V gene's germline CDR1 is MNHEY and CDR2 SMNVEV (reference sequence). The CDR3 DNA reads as TGTGCCACCGCGGGGGCCGGACGGACAAATCAGCCCCAGCATTTT. Translating gives CATAGAGRTNQPQHF.

The chain couples TRBV5-1 to TRBJ2-2; D unclear. This CDR3 region has 14 residues. V was shortened by 0 bases and J by 3 bases, with 6 bases between the two germline ends. The V gene's germline CDR1 is SGHRS and CDR2 YFSETQ. The CDR3 DNA follows: TGCGCCAGCAGCTTGGAAAGCTACACCGGGGAGCTGTTTTTT. Its translation: CASSLESYTGELFF.

The chain recombines TRBV27 with TRBJ1-5; D is possibly TRBD1 (5 bases). Trimming left V 0 bases short and J 1 base short, with 10 bases between. Germline lookup yields CDR1 MNHEY and CDR2 SMNVEV (reference sequence). This CDR3 is built from 16 residues. For the CDR3, the DNA is TGTGCCAGCAGTTTATCGGGGGGGGTCAGCAATCAGCCCCAGCATTTT. It is translated as CASSLSGGVSNQPQHF.

This clone was seen a few times. The V gene is TRBV27, the J gene TRBJ2-7; D may be TRBD1 (5 bases). This CDR3 is built from 13 residues. Per germline, CDR1 MNHEY and CDR2 SMNVEV (reference sequence). V lost 8 bases, J lost 2 bases, and 13 bases lay in between. The CDR3 region is CASARTSTYEQYF. The CDR3 DNA follows: TGTGCCAGCGCCCGGACAAGTACCTACGAGCAGTACTTC.

The chain employs TRBV5-4 and TRBJ2-1, with a weak D call TRBD1 (5 bases). The CDR3 covers 14 residues. Germline CDR1 is SGHNT and CDR2 is YYREEE (reference sequence). V shed 0 bases and J shed 6 bases, with 10 bases lying between them. CDR3 DNA sequence: TGTGCCAGCAGCTTGGCCCATGGGGCCAATGAGCAGTTCTTC. Residues: CASSLAHGANEQFF.

The chain has TRBV11-2 and TRBJ1-3; TRBD1 is a possible D gene (6 bases). The CDR3 extends over 16 amino acids. With 5 bases removed from V and 2 bases from J, the gap between germline ends came to 16 bases. The germline gives CDR1 SGHAT, CDR2 FQNNGV. CDR3 in DNA: TGTGCCAGCAGCCCTATTAGGGGGGGGACTGGAAACACCATATATTTT. This codes for CASSPIRGGTGNTIYF.

The rearrangement uses TRBV19 and TRBJ1-1, with no clear D. Germline CDR1 LNHDA, CDR2 SQIVND (reference sequence). The CDR3 sequence is 16 residues long. V lost 1 base and J 0 bases, leaving 12 bases between the germline ends. CDR3 amino acids: CASSIVAAGMNTEAFF. The CDR3 coding sequence is TGTGCCAGTAGTATAGTGGCAGCGGGCATGAACACTGAAGCTTTCTTT.

The rearrangement links TRBV12-1 to TRBJ2-7; the DNA was not compared with TRBD1, the D call given in the table. TRBV12-1 constitutes a pseudogene. The CDR3 extends over 10 amino acids. CDR3 nucleotide sequence: TGTGCCAGCAGCCCCAACGAGCAGTACTTC. It yields the protein CASSPNEQYF.

This chain connects TRBV29-1 to TRBJ2-1; TRBD1 aligns across 9 bases. The length of the CDR3 is 14 residues. Trimming took 3 bases from V and 9 from J; bases not matched to a gene: 9. Germline V lookup: CDR1 SQVTM, CDR2 ANQGSEA. The CDR3 region has the DNA TGCAGCGTTGAGGGCTGGGACAGGGCGGGTGAGCAGTTCTTC. This gives the protein CSVEGWDRAGEQFF.

The CDR3 loop is CASSQAGQNQETQYF. CDR3 nucleotides: TGTGCCAGCAGCCAAGCAGGACAGAACCAAGAGACCCAGTACTTC. J is TRBJ2-5 and V is TRBV3-1 (or the pseudogene TRBV3-2); TRBD1 is a possible D gene (6 bases). Per the germline V gene, CDR1 is LGHDT and CDR2 is YNNKEL (reference sequence). Trimming took 1 base from V and 0 from J, leaving 9 bases between them. This CDR3 contains 15 residues.

The chain combines TRBV7-8 with TRBJ1-2, with TRBD1 identical over 12 bases. Germline CDR1 and CDR2: SGHVS and FQNEAQ. J gave up 6 bases and V 5 bases, and 7 bases lay outside the gene matches. This CDR3 has 15 residues. This chain's CDR3 is CASSQPGQGANGYTF. The CDR3 nucleotides are TGTGCCAGCAGCCAACCGGGACAGGGGGCCAATGGCTACACCTTC.

The J gene is TRBJ1-3, the V gene TRBV30; weak D call: TRBD1 (6 bases). Germline CDR1 reads GTSNPN; CDR2 reads SVGIG (reference sequence). This CDR3 contains 11 residues. The germline V and J ends were trimmed by 4 bases and 10 bases, with 11 bases remaining between them. CDR3 nucleotides: TGTGCCTGGACAAACAGGGAGACCATATATTTT. This codes for CAWTNRETIYF.

The rearrangement uses TRBV28 and TRBJ1-6, with TRBD1 matching over 9 bases. V gave up 5 bases and J gave up 9 bases; unmatched junction bases: 11. This CDR3 is 16 amino acids long. CDR1 is MDHEN, CDR2 SYDVKM, per germline. CDR3 coding DNA: TGTGCCAGCAGTCTCACAGGGGGCGGCTTTTCTTCACCCCTCCACTTT. Its translation: CASSLTGGGFSSPLHF.

V and J are TRBV24-1 and TRBJ2-5, with a possible D match to TRBD2 (6 bases). The CDR3 extends over 13 amino acids. Germline CDR1 and CDR2: KGHDR and SFDVKD. V was trimmed by 7 bases and J by 5 bases, leaving 13 bases between them. For the CDR3, the DNA is TGTGCCACCAGCCAAGCGGGTGAGGAGACCCAGTACTTC. It is translated as CATSQAGEETQYF.

The V call is TRBV20-1, the J call TRBJ2-5; D gene ambiguous. There are 11 residues in the CDR3. Between the trimmed V and J ends, which lost 6 bases and 5 bases, there was a span of 10 bases. Germline V gives CDR1 DFQATT, CDR2 SNEGSKA (reference sequence). The CDR3 DNA follows: TGCAGTGCAGGCGACAAGGAGACCCAGTACTTC. Translation: CSAGDKETQYF.

The CDR3: CASSTSSIGNTIYF. CDR3 DNA: TGTGCCAGCAGCACATCTTCCATCGGAAACACCATATATTTT. The genes are TRBV3-1 (or the pseudogene TRBV3-2) and TRBJ1-3; no reliable D call. V was pared by 5 bases and J by 4 bases, with 12 bases between. The CDR3 extends over 14 amino acids. Germline loops: CDR1 LGHDT, CDR2 YNNKEL (reference sequence).

This clone was picked up a small number of times. The CDR3 spells CASSVKAGVAYEQYF. In DNA form, the CDR3 reads TGTGCCAGCAGTGTGAAGGCAGGGGTGGCCTACGAGCAGTACTTC. This chain connects TRBV6-4 to TRBJ2-7, with a weak D call TRBD1 (6 bases). The V gene's germline CDR1 is MRHNA and CDR2 SNTAGT. This CDR3 has 15 residues. Trimming took 4 bases from V and 2 from J, leaving 15 bases between them.

A single count supports this clone. The chain recombines TRBV3-1 (or the pseudogene TRBV3-2) with TRBJ2-7; 7 nucleotides align to TRBD2. CDR1 is LGHDT and CDR2 is YNNKEL in the germline V gene (reference sequence). V trimming: 1 base; J trimming: 4 bases; junction bases outside the gene matches: 7. This CDR3 is 15 amino acids long. The CDR3 here is CASSQGSGGGYEQYF. The CDR3 bases are TGTGCCAGCAGCCAAGGGTCGGGGGGAGGGTACGAGCAGTACTTC.

This clone was observed a few times. The V gene is TRBV12-3 or TRBV12-4, the J gene TRBJ1-1, with no clear D. CDR3 length equals 12 residues. Trimming stripped 2 bases from V and 4 bases from J, with 5 bases between. CDR3 sequence (DNA): TGTGCCAGCAGTTTAATGAGCACTGAAGCTTTCTTT. Translated, it gives CASSLMSTEAFF.